This T cell receptor (beta chain) was found in a study of CD4 T cells in relation to SARS-CoV-2 and coronaviruses listed by TCRdb under 2021. Regarding the research as a whole: In the ViraFEST assay, PBMCs were cultured with antigen for 10 days, after which TCR beta CDR3s were sequenced to identify clonal expansions specific to the antigen. The Adaptive Biotechnologies TCR-sequencing kit was used to sequence samples from three pre-COVID donors and the naive versus memory experiments, while other data came from Illumina-based sequencing. A different, Illumina-based TCR-beta assay was used to sequence expansion assays from other donors in the study. An HIV-1 Nef peptide pool or a culture without peptide was used as the negative reference condition. HLA restriction was mapped for shared crossreactive spike epitopes using patient-derived lymphoblastoid cell lines. At the level of individual TCR clonotypes, the study measured memory CD4+ T cell crossreactivity between SARS-CoV-2 spike protein and common cold coronavirus spike proteins. Summary of the overall study and its limitations: Pre-pandemic and post-infection samples were not both contributed by any donor, so tracing of the source of pre-existing responses was limited. Since the crossreactivity analysis centred on spike protein, crossreactivity against other viral proteins was not assessed. Roughly 67% of donors had memory CD4+ clonotypes that crossrecognized SARS-CoV-2 and at least one common cold coronavirus spike. Crossreactive clones showed significantly weaker SARS-CoV-2-driven expansion than monoreactive clones, consistent with antigenic imprinting. The study was limited by small numbers of patients and tested TCRs.

CDR1 and CDR2, looked up from the germline V gene, are MNHEY and SVGEGT. Its CDR3 holds 11 amino acids, cysteine through phenylalanine. The DNA shown is the 33-base CDR3, in frame from base 1. V and J are truncated by 4 bases and 7 bases respectively, leaving an intervening sequence of 5 bases. This clone was found a few times. This receptor's antigen is unknown. The input lacks base qualities; no much larger clone sits a single base away. CD4+ T cells from unexposed donors were collected before the COVID-19 pandemic (2011-2018). Following 10 days of culture, the EasySep CD4+ T cell isolation kit was used to isolate CD4+ T cells. As cell number allowed, CD4+ T cells from unexposed donors were tested for reactivity to SARS-CoV-2 S and N and to four common cold coronavirus spike pools. Around 1.8 million PBMCs per well were cultured in IMDM with roughly 5% human AB serum and about 10 IU/ml IL-2. Half of the culture medium was replaced with fresh IL-2-containing medium on days 3 and 7. In general, every peptide culture condition was set up in three replicate wells. The leukapheresis product used for the unexposed donors was purchased from a commercial source. Ficoll-Paque PLUS gradient centrifugation was used to isolate PBMCs from leukapheresis product or whole blood. PBMCs were either cryopreserved at -140°C or used fresh in the expansion assay. The QIAamp Micro DNA Kit was used to extract genomic DNA from the CD4+ T cells.

To prepare the library, the immunoSEQ multiplex PCR assay was applied. Regarding the original processing steps: Preprocessing removed nonproductive sequences and CDR3s not starting with C, not ending with F or W, or shorter than 7 amino acids. Antigen-specific clonotypes were called with the MANAFEST web app, based on expansion relative to reference and other culture wells. A clone was considered positive if significant expansion relative to the reference culture was observed in 2 of 3 replicate wells at an FDR below 0.05. Positive clones also required significant expansion versus all other tandem wells and an odds ratio above 5. CDR3 homology was quantified as pairwise Levenshtein distance, calculated with the stringdist R package after three terminal residues were trimmed from each end. TCRdb stores this immuneACCESS table with in-frame sequences only. Part of the clones is absent; in the studies checked, under half of the shortfall reflects unresolved V genes, and no reason is known for the rest. D and trimming were read from the DNA, whereas the V and J calls and clone size are those reported in that table. In this sample the table shows about 28,000 clones, 74% of which occur a single time. The top ten clones comprise approximately 22% of the sample.

Rearrangement joined TRBV6-2 or TRBV6-3 to TRBJ2-1; the D gene cannot be resolved reliably. Sample: CD4+ T cells from PBMCs, cultured in vitro. This TCR was sampled from a human donor in good health. CDR3 region: CASSSRNEQFF. The sequenced DNA: TGTGCCAGCAGTTCCAGAAATGAGCAGTTCTTC.